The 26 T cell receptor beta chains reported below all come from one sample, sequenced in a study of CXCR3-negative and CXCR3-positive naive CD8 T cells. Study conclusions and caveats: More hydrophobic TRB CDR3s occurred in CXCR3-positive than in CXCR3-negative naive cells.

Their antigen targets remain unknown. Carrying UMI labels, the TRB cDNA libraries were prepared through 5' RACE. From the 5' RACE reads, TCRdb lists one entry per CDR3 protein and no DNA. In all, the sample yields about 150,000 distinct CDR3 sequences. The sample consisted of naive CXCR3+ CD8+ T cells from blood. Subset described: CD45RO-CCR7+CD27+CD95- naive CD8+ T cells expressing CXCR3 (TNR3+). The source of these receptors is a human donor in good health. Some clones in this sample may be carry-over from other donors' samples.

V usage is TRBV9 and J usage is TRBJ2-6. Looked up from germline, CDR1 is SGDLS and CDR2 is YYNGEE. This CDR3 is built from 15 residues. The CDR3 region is CASSAATSGANVLTF.

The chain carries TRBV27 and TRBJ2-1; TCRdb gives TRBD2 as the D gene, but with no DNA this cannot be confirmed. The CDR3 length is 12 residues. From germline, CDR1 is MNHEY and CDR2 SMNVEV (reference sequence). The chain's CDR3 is CASTSGYNEQFF.

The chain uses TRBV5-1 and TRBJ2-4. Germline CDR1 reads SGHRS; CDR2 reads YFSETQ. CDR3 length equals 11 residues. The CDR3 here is CATGLKNIQYF. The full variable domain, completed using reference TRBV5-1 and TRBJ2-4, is KAGVTQTPRYLIKTRGQQVTLSCSPISGHRSVSWYQQTPGQGLQFLFEYFSETQRNKGNFPGRFSGRQFSNSRSEMNVSTLELGDSALYLCATGLKNIQYFGAGTRLSVL.

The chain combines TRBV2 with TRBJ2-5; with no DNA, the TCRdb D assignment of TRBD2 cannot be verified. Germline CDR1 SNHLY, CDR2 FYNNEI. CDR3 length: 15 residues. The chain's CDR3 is CASSDPSGLVETQYF. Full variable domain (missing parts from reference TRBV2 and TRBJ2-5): EPEVTQTPSHQVTQMGQEVILRCVPISNHLYFYWYRQILGQKVEFLVSFYNNEISEKSEIFDDQFSVERPDGSNFTLKIRSTKLEDSAMYFCASSDPSGLVETQYFGPGTRLLVL.

The CDR3 is CASSFPGLAVREQYF. The chain has TRBV11-2 and TRBJ2-7; TCRdb reports TRBD2, a call that lacks DNA to check it against. The CDR3 extends over 15 amino acids. Germline lookup yields CDR1 SGHAT and CDR2 FQNNGV.

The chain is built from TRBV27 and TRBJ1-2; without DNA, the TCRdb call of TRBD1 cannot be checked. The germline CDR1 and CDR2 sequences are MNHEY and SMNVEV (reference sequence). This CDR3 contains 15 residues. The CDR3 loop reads CASSLESDRGYGYTF.

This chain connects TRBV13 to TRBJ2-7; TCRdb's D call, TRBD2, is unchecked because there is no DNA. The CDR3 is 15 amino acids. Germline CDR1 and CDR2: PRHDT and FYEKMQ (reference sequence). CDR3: CASSSPSGGIHEQYF.

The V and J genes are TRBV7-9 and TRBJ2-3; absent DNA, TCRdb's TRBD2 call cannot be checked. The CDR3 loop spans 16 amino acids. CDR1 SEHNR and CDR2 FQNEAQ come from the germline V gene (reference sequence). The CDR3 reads CASSLQSSGARDTQYF. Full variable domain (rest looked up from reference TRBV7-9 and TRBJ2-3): DTGVSQNPRHKITKRGQNVTFRCDPISEHNRLYWYRQTLGQGPEFLTYFQNEAQLEKSRLLSDRFSAERPKGSFSTLEIQRTEQGDSAMYLCASSLQSSGARDTQYFGPGTRLTVL.

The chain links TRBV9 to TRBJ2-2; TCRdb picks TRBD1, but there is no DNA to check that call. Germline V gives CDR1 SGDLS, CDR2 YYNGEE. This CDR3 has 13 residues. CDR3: CASSKQDHGELFF.

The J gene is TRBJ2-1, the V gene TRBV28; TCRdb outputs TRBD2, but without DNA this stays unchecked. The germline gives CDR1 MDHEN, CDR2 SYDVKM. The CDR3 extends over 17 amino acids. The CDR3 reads CASSLVPGLAGEYEQFF.

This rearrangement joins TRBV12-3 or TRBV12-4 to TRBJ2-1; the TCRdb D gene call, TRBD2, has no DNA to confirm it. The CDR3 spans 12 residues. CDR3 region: CASSFPAGVLFF.

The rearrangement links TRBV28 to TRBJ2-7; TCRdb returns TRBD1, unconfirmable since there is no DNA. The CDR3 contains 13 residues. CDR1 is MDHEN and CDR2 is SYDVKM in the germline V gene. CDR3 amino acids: CASRATGGNEQYF.

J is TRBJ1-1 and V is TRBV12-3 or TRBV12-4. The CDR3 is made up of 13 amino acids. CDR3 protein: CASSLRSDTEAFF.

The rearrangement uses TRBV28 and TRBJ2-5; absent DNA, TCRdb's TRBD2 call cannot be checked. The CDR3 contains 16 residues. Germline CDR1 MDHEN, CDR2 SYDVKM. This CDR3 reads CASSSGLSGAQETQYF.

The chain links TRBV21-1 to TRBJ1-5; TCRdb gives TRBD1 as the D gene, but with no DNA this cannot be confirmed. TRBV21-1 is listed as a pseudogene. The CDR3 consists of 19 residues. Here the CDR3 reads CARATGTGNLRYSNQPQHF.

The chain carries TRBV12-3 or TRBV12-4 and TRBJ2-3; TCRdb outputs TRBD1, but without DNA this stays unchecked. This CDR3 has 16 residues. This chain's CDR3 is CASKTFTGQGRDTQYF.

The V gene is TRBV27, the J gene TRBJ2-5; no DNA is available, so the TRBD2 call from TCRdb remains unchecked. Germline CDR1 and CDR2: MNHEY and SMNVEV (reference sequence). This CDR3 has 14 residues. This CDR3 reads CASSLLGPRETQYF.

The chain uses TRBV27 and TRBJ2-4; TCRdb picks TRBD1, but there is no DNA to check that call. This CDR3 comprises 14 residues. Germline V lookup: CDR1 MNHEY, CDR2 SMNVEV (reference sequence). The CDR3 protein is CASIYAGGKNIQYF.

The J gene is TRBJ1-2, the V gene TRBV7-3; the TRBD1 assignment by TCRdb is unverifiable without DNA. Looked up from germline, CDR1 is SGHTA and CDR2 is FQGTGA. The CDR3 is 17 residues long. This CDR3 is CASSPGTGVPDLYGYTF. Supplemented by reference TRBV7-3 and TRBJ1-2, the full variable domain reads GAGVSQTPSNKVTEKGKYVELRCDPISGHTALYWYRQSLGQGPEFLIYFQGTGAADDSGLPNDRFFAVRPEGSVSTLKIQRTERGDSAVYLCASSPGTGVPDLYGYTFGSGTRLTVV.

CDR3 in amino acids: CSARGTSGEYEQYF. The chain uses TRBV20-1 and TRBJ2-7; the D call of TRBD2 rests on TCRdb alone, since no DNA is present to check it. The CDR3 loop spans 14 amino acids. Germline CDR1 is DFQATT and CDR2 is SNEGSKA (reference sequence).

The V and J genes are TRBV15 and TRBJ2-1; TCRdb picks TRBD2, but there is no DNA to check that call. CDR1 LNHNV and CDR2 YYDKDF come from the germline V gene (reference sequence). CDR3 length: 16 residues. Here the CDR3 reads CATSRGFSGGANEQFF.

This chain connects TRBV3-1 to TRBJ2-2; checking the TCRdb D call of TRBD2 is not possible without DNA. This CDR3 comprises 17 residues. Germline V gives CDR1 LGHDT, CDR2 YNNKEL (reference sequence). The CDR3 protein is CASSQEIVPTYTGELFF.

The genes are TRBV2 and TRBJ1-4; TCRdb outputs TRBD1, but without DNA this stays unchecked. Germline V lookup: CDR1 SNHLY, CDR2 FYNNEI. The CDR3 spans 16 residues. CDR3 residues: CAASGEFEATNEKLFF.

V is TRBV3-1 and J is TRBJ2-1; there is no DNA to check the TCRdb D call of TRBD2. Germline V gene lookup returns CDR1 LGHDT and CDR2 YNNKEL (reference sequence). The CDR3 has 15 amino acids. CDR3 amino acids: CASSQNLGAVDEQFF.

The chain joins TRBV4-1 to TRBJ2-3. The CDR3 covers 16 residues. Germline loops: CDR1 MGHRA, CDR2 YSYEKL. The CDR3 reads CASSQDQVGLTDTQYF.

The CDR3 is CASSQGPASEQFF. The V gene is TRBV4-1, the J gene TRBJ2-1; TCRdb's D gene call, TRBD1, goes unchecked for lack of DNA. The CDR3 extends over 13 amino acids. CDR1 and CDR2 from the germline V gene are MGHRA and YSYEKL.